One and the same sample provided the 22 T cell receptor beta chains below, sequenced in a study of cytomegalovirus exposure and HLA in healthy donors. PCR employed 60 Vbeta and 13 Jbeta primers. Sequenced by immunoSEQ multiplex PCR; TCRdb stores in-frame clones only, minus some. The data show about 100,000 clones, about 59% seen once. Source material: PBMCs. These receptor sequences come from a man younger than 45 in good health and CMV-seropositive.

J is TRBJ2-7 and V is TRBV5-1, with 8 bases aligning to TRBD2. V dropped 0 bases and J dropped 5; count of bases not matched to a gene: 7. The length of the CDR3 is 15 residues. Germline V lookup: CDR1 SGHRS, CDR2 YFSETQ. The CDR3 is CASSLGTSFRDEQYF. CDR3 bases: TGCGCCAGCAGCTTGGGGACTAGCTTTCGGGACGAGCAGTACTTC.

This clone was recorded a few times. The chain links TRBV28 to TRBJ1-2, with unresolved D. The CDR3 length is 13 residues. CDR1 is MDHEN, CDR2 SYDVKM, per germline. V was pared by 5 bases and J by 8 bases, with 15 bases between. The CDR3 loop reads CASSITARLGYTF. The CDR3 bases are TGTGCCAGCAGTATAACAGCCCGCCTAGGCTACACCTTC.

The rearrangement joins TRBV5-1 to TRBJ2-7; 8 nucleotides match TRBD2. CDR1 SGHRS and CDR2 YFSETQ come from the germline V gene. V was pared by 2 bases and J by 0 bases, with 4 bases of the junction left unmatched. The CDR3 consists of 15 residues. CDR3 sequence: CASSLLGTSSYEQYF. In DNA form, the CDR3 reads TGCGCCAGCAGCTTATTGGGGACTAGCTCCTACGAGCAGTACTTC.

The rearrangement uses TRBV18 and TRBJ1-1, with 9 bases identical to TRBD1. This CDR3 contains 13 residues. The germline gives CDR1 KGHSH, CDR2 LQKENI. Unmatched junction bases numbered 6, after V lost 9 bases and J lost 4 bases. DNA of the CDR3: TGTGCCAGTTCCGGGACAGGGTTCACTGAAGCTTTCTTT. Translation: CASSGTGFTEAFF.

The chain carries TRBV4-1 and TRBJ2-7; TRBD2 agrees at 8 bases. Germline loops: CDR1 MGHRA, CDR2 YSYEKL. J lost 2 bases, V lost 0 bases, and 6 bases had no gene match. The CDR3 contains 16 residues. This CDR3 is CASSQDERGPPYEQYF. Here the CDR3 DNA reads TGCGCCAGCAGCCAAGATGAGCGGGGGCCGCCCTACGAGCAGTACTTC.

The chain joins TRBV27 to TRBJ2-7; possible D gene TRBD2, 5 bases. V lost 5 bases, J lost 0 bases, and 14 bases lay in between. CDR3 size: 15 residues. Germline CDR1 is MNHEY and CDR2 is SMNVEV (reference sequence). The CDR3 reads CASSVTRASSYEQYF. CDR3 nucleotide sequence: TGTGCCAGCAGTGTCACTAGAGCGAGCTCCTACGAGCAGTACTTC.

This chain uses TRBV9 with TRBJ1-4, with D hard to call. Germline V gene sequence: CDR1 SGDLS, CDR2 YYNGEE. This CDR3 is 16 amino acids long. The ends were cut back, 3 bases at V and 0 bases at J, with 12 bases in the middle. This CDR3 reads CASSADWGATNEKLFF. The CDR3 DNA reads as TGTGCCAGCAGCGCGGACTGGGGTGCAACTAATGAAAAACTGTTTTTT.

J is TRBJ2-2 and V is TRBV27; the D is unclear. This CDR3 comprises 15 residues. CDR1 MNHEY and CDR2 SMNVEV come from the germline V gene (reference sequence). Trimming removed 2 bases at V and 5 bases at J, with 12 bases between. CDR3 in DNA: TGTGCCAGCAGTTTAGGGCCCCCTGGAACCGGGGAGCTGTTTTTT. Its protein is CASSLGPPGTGELFF.

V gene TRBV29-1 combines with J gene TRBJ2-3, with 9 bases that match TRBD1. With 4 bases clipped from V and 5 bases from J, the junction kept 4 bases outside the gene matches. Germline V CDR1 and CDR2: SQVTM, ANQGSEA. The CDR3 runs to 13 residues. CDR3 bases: TGCAGCGTTGTTAAGACAGGGGGAGATACGCAGTATTTT. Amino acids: CSVVKTGGDTQYF.

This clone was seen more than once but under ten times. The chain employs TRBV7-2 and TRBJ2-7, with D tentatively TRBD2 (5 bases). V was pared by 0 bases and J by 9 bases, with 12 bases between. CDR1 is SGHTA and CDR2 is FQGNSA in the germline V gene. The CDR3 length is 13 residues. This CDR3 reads CASSLARTVGQYF. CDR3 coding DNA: TGTGCCAGCAGCTTAGCGCGGACTGTCGGGCAGTACTTC. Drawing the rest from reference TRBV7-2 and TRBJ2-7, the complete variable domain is GAGVSQSPSNKVTEKGKDVELRCDPISGHTALYWYRQSLGQGLEFLIYFQGNSAPDKSGLPSDRFSAERTGGSVSTLTIQRTQQEDSAVYLCASSLARTVGQYFGPGTRLTVT.

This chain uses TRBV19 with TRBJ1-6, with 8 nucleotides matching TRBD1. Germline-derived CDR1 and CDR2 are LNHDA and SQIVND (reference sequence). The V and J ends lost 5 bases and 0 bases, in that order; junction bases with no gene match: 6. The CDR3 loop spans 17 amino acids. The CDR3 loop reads CASSPRDRSSYNSPLHF. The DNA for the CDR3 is TGTGCCAGTAGTCCCCGGGACAGGAGCTCCTATAATTCACCCCTCCACTTT.

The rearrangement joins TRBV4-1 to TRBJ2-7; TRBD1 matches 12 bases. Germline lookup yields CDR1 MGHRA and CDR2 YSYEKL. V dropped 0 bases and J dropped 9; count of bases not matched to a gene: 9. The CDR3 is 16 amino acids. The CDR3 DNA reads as TGCGCCAGCAGCCAAGATGGGAGGGACAGGGGGCGAGGGCAGTACTTC. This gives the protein CASSQDGRDRGRGQYF.

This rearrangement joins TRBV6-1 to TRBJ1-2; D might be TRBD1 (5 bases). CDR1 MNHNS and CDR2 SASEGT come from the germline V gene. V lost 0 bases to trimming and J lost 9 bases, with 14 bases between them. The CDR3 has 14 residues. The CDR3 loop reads CASSEATWEGSYTF. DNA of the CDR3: TGTGCCAGCAGTGAAGCGACGTGGGAGGGGAGCTACACCTTC.

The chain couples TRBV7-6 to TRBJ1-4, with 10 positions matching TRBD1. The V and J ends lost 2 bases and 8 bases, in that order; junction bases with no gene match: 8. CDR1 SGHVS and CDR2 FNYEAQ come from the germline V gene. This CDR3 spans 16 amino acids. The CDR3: CASSLRPGTGDEKLFF. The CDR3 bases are TGTGCCAGCAGCTTACGCCCCGGGACAGGGGACGAAAAACTGTTTTTT.

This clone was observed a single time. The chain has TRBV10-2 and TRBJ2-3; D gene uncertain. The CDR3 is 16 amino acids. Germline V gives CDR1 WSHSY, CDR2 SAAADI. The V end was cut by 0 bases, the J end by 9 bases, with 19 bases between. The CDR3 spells CASSESIAPPYTTQYF. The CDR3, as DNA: TGCGCCAGCAGTGAGTCGATAGCTCCCCCATATACGACGCAGTATTTT.

The CDR3 here is CASSLSGGTEAFF. The CDR3 bases are TGTGCCAGCTCACTGAGCGGAGGCACTGAAGCTTTCTTT. The chain is built from TRBV18 and TRBJ1-1; D gene uncertain. Per germline, CDR1 KGHSH and CDR2 LQKENI. The CDR3 runs to 13 residues. V was trimmed by 4 bases and J by 4 bases, leaving 10 bases between them.

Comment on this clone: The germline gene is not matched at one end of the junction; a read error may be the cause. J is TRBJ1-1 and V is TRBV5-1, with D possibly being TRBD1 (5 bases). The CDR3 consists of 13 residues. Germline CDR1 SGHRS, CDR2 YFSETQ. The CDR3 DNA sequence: TGTGCCAGCAGCTCGCAGACAGCCCCTGAAGCTTTCTTT. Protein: CASSSQTAPEAFF.

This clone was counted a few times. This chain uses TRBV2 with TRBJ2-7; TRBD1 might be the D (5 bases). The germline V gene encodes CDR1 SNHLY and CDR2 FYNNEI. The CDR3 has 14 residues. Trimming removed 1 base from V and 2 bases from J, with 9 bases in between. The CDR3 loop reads CASSEVTVTYEQYF. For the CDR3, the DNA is TGTGCCAGCAGTGAAGTGACAGTCACCTACGAGCAGTACTTC.

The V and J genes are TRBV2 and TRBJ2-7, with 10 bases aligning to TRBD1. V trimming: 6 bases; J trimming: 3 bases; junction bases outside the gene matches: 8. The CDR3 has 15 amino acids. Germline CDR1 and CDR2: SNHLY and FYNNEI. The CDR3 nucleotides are TGTGCCAGCAGGACAGGGGGCGCTGTCATCTACGAGCAGTACTTC. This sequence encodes CASRTGGAVIYEQYF.

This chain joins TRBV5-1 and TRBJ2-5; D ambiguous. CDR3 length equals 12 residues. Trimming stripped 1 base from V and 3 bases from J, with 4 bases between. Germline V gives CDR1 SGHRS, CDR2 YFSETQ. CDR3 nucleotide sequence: TGCGCCAGCAGCTTGACAGAAGAGACCCAGTACTTC. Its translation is CASSLTEETQYF.

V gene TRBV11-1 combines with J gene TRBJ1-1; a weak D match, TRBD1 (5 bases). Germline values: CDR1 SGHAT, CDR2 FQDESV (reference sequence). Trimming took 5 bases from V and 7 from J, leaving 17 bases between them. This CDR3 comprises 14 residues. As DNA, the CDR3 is TGTGCCAGCAGCGCCCTCTTGGGCCAGGGTGAAGCTTTCTTT. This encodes CASSALLGQGEAFF.

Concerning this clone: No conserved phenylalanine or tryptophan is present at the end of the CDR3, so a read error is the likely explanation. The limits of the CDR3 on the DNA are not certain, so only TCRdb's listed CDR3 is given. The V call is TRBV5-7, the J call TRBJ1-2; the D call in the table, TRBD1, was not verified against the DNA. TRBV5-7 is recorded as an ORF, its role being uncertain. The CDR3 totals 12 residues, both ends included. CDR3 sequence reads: CASSFRGEGVRR.